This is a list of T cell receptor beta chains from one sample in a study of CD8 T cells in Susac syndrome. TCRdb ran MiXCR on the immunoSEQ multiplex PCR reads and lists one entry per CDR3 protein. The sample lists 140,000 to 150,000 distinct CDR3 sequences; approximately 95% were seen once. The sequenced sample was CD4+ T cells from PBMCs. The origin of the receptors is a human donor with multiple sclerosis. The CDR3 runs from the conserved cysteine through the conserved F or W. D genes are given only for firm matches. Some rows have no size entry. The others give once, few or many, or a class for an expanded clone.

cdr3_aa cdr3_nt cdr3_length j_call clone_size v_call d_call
CASSQAGAGSYEQYF TGTGCCAGCAGCCAAGCAGGGGCAGGGTCCTACGAGCAGTACTTC 15 TRBJ2-7 NA TRBV3-1 NA
CSVAVGGSLYEQYF TGCAGCGTTGCTGTAGGGGGCTCCCTCTACGAGCAGTACTTC 14 TRBJ2-7 NA TRBV29-1 TRBD1
CSVEGSSERSEQYF TGCAGCGTTGAAGGTTCCTCGGAGCGTAGCGAGCAGTACTTC 14 TRBJ2-7 NA TRBV29-1 NA
CASSSDRGGVRNEQFF TGCGCCAGCAGTTCCGATCGGGGGGGCGTGCGTAATGAGCAGTTCTTC 16 TRBJ2-1 NA TRBV5-1 TRBD2
CASSSSGRGLTEAFF TGTGCCAGCAGCTCTTCGGGAAGGGGTTTGACTGAAGCTTTCTTT 15 TRBJ1-1 once TRBV27 NA
CASSFYTAGSYEQYF TGTGCCAGCAGTTTCTATACAGCGGGCTCCTACGAGCAGTACTTC 15 TRBJ2-7 NA TRBV28 NA
CASSQVPPGRGNTGELFF TGCGCCAGCAGCCAAGTTCCCCCGGGGCGGGGGAACACCGGGGAGCTGTTTTTT 18 TRBJ2-2 NA TRBV4-1 NA
CASILQGGNQPQHF TGTGCCAGCATCCTACAGGGCGGCAATCAGCCCCAGCATTTT 14 TRBJ1-5 NA TRBV12-3/TRBV12-4 NA
CASSRQGITEAFF TGTGCCAGCAGCCGGCAGGGGATAACTGAAGCTTTCTTT 13 TRBJ1-1 NA TRBV7-2 NA
CASSSRLIAGEQYF TGTGCCAGCAGCTCACGGCTGATAGCGGGAGAGCAGTACTTC 14 TRBJ2-7 NA TRBV3-1 TRBD2
CASWETGMIGYTF TGTGCCAGCTGGGAGACAGGGATGATTGGCTACACCTTC 13 TRBJ1-2 NA TRBV6-5 TRBD1
CSVVDREGTQYF TGCAGCGTTGTCGACAGGGAAGGGACCCAGTACTTC 12 TRBJ2-5 NA TRBV29-1 TRBD1
CASSQGHLGYTF TGCGCCAGCAGCCAGGGACACCTTGGCTACACCTTC 12 TRBJ1-2 NA TRBV5-1 NA
CSARDAGGPYNEQFF TGCAGTGCTAGAGATGCGGGAGGGCCCTACAATGAGCAGTTCTTC 15 TRBJ2-1 NA TRBV20-1 TRBD2
CASSLSWGPKETQYF TGCGCCAGCAGCTTGAGTTGGGGACCCAAAGAGACCCAGTACTTC 15 TRBJ2-5 NA TRBV5-1 NA
CASSQRSWRVDNTGELFF TGTGCCAGCAGCCAACGTTCTTGGAGGGTGGACAACACCGGGGAGCTGTTTTTT 18 TRBJ2-2 NA TRBV3-1 NA
CASSLVSGGENIQYF TGCGCCAGCAGCTTGGTAAGCGGCGGTGAAAACATTCAGTACTTC 15 TRBJ2-4 NA TRBV5-1 NA
CASSLTGGAGALTKNIQYF TGTGCCAGCAGCCTAACTGGGGGAGCGGGAGCCCTTACCAAAAACATTCAGTACTTC 19 TRBJ2-4 NA TRBV11-2 TRBD2
CASSFIVGQGGEQYF TGTGCCAGCAGTTTTATAGTCGGACAGGGTGGCGAGCAGTACTTC 15 TRBJ2-7 NA TRBV28 TRBD1
CASNRGSYEQYF TGTGCCAGCAATAGGGGGTCCTACGAGCAGTACTTC 12 TRBJ2-7 NA TRBV28 NA